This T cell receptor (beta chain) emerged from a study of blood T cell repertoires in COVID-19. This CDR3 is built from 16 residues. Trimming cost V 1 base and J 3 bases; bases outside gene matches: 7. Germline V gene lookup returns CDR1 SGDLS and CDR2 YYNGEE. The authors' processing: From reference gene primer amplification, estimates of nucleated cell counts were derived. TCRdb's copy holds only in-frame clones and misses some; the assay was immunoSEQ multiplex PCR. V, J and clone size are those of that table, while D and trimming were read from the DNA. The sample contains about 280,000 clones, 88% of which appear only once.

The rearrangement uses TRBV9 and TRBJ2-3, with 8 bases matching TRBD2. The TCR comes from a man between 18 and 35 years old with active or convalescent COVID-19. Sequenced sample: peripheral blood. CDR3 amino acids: CASSVSRLANTDTQYF. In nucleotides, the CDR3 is TGTGCCAGCAGCGTAAGTCGACTAGCGAATACAGATACGCAGTATTTT.